Detailed here is one T cell receptor beta chain. The time point is: patch test 2, 6 weeks after DPC sensitization. Treatment defined: therapeutic diphenylcyclopropenone sensitization with weekly scalp DPC. TCRdb used MiXCR to reprocess the RACE reads, holding one entry per CDR3 protein. The sample has 95,000 or so distinct CDR3 sequences, more than 9.5% seen once. The CDR3 totals 11 residues. These data come from a study of human T cells and chemical hapten exposure. Study-wide background: Patch tests of 0.01% DPC on the upper back were read at 6 days. Mostly female patients had alopecia areata, totalis or universalis.

This specimen was whole blood, taken in connection with sensitization to the hapten diphenylcyclopropenone (DPC). The sequence was collected from a woman aged 40 to 49 with alopecia areata. Some clones in this sample may be carry-over from other donors' samples. The V and J genes are TRBV21-1 and TRBJ2-7. TRBV21-1 counts as a pseudogene. CDR3 sequence reads: CASSKPYEQYF. CDR3 bases: TGTGCCAGCAGCAAACCCTACGAGCAGTACTTC.